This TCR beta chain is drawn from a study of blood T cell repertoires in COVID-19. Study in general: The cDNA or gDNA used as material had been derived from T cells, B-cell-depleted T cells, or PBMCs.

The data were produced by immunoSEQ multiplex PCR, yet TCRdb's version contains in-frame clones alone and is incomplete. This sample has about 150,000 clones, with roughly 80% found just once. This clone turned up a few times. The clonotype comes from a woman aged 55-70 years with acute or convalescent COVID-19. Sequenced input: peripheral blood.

The chain's CDR3 is CSAAGTGLETQYF. The CDR3 DNA reads TGCAGCGCAGCCGGGACAGGGTTGGAGACCCAGTACTTC. The J gene is TRBJ2-5, the V gene TRBV29-1; 9 bases agree with TRBD1. Germline trimming cut 7 bases from V and 5 bases from J; bases unmatched to any gene: 8. The CDR3 covers 13 residues. Germline V gene data show CDR1 as SQVTM and CDR2 as ANQGSEA.